This T cell receptor beta chain was retrieved from a study of shared clonotypes between healthy human individuals. CDR1 and CDR2 (germline): MNHEY, SVGAGI. The CDR3 is 13 residues long. V shed 6 bases and J 8 bases; nucleotides not matched to a gene: 7. Terminally differentiated effector memory CD45RA+ cells were left out of the naive CD8 fraction, which was CD45RO-negative and positively selected for CCR7. Sequencing was performed with immunoSEQ multiplex PCR; in TCRdb, only in-frame clones are kept and a portion is missing. The table has roughly 2 million clones, about 95% seen once; the top ten hold roughly 1%.

The chain recombines TRBV6-5 with TRBJ1-2; 9 bases are shared with TRBD1. The sequence came from a man younger than 35 in good health. Sequencing was performed on naive CD8+ T cells sorted from blood. This CDR3 is CASRLQGARGYTF. CDR3 DNA: TGTGCCAGCAGGCTACAGGGGGCGCGGGGCTACACCTTC.